A single sample is the source of the 25 T cell receptor beta chains below, sequenced in a study of T cell clonality in common variable immunodeficiency. Data came from immunoSEQ multiplex PCR; TCRdb stores just in-frame clones and leaves some out. This repertoire holds over 30,000 clones, and none appear only once. The sample was peripheral blood mononuclear cells. These receptors originate from a person aged 18 to 70 in good health.

This clone was observed at least ten times. The read stops 3 residues short of the end of the CDR3; the missing end is completed from the germline J gene. This rearrangement joins TRBV4-1 to TRBJ1-2, with D maybe TRBD1 (6 bases). Trimming left V 0 bases short and J 5 bases short, with 13 bases between. Germline V lookup: CDR1 MGHRA, CDR2 YSYEKL. There are 15 residues in the CDR3. The part of the CDR3 DNA that was read is TGCGCCAGCAGCCAAGAGAACAGGGAGGGTTATGGC. This sequence encodes CASSQENREGYG. The entire CDR3 reads CASSQENREGYGYTF.

This clone has ten or more counts. The missing CDR3 end, 3 residues past where the read stops, is filled in from the germline J gene. The chain combines TRBV2 with TRBJ1-2, with a weak D call TRBD1 (6 bases). CDR1 SNHLY and CDR2 FYNNEI come from the germline V gene. This CDR3 is built from 15 residues. V lost 3 bases and J lost 7, with 18 bases in between. The sequenced part of the CDR3 DNA is TGTGCCAGCAGTGATGTGGTAGGGGGGGCGTCTGGC. This gives the protein CASSDVVGGASG. The whole CDR3 is CASSDVVGGASGYTF.

There are a few counts of this clone. Read data end 3 residues before the CDR3 end; the end is taken from the germline J gene. The V and J genes are TRBV19 and TRBJ2-5; 8 bases are shared with TRBD1. CDR1 is LNHDA, CDR2 SQIVND, per germline (reference sequence). There are 17 residues in the CDR3. V lost 5 bases to trimming and J lost 2 bases; unmatched junction nucleotides: 13. CDR3 DNA (partial): TGTGCCAGTAGTCCCTCCTACTGGGACAGGCCACAAGAGACC. Residues: CASSPSYWDRPQET. The full-length CDR3 reads as CASSPSYWDRPQETQYF.

The CDR3: CASSRGTGPGNTIYF. Incomplete CDR3 DNA: TGTGCCAGCAGCCGCGGGACAGGGCCTGGAAACACC. The chain employs TRBV7-2 and TRBJ1-3, with 9 positions matching TRBD1. The CDR3 goes on 3 residues after the read ends, and that part is filled in from the germline J gene. Germline values: CDR1 SGHTA, CDR2 FQGNSA. This CDR3 has 15 residues. V dropped 5 bases and J dropped 2; count of bases not matched to a gene: 4.

A word on this clone: The read ends 3 residues before the CDR3 terminus; that terminus is restored from the germline J gene. The rearrangement links TRBV18 to TRBJ2-1, with 9 bases matching TRBD1. CDR3 size: 15 residues. The germline V gene encodes CDR1 KGHSH and CDR2 LQKENI. Unmatched junction bases numbered 3, after V lost 3 bases and J lost 3 bases. CDR3 protein: CASSPPGQGYNEQFF. The DNA read from the CDR3 is TGTGCCAGCTCACCTCCGGGACAGGGCTACAATGAG.

The sample holds many counts of this clone. The read finishes 3 residues shy of the CDR3 end, and the germline J gene is used to complete it. The chain employs TRBV7-9 and TRBJ2-7, with 8 bases fitting TRBD1. The CDR3 has 15 residues. J lost 4 bases, V lost 3 bases, and 8 bases had no gene match. CDR1 is SEHNR, CDR2 FQNEAQ, per germline (reference sequence). This CDR3 is CASSLGDRGPYEQYF. CDR3 bases read: TGTGCCAGCAGCTTGGGTGACAGGGGACCGTACGAG.

Comment on this clone: The DNA ends 3 residues before the CDR3 does, and the rest of the CDR3 is filled in from the germline J gene. The chain couples TRBV18 to TRBJ2-1, with TRBD2 matching over 11 bases. The CDR3 is 16 amino acids. V lost 4 bases, J lost 0 bases, and 2 bases stayed unmatched. Germline CDR1 and CDR2: KGHSH and LQKENI. This CDR3 is CASSRLAGSSYNEQFF. The CDR3 DNA, read in part, is TGTGCCAGCTCACGACTAGCGGGGAGCTCCTACAATGAG.

The sample holds many counts of this clone. The CDR3 is cut off 3 residues early in the read; its end comes from the germline J gene. This chain links TRBV28 with TRBJ2-7; D unresolved. Germline CDR1 is MDHEN and CDR2 is SYDVKM. CDR3 length: 14 residues. V shed 2 bases and J shed 0 bases, with 8 bases lying between them. The covered CDR3 bases are TGTGCCAGCAGTTTAAGGCCTAGCTCCTACGAG. It is translated as CASSLRPSSYE. The entire CDR3 is CASSLRPSSYEQYF.

Comments on this clone: The read finishes 3 residues shy of the CDR3 end, and the germline J gene is used to complete it. The chain employs TRBV7-6 and TRBJ2-7, with 8 bases fitting TRBD2. Germline V lookup: CDR1 SGHVS, CDR2 FNYEAQ. CDR3 size: 14 residues. V trimming: 5 bases; J trimming: 3 bases; junction bases outside the gene matches: 6. Partial CDR3 DNA: TGTGCCAGCAGCCCCAGCGGGAGTCTCTACGAG. It translates to CASSPSGSLYE. The entire CDR3 protein is CASSPSGSLYEQYF.

This clone was seen at least ten times. The CDR3 end is not reached by the read, which stops 3 residues before it; the germline J gene fills it in. The V call is TRBV20-1, the J call TRBJ2-7; 10 bases fit TRBD2. This CDR3 is 14 amino acids long. From germline, CDR1 is DFQATT and CDR2 SNEGSKA (reference sequence). The V and J ends lost 2 bases and 4 bases, in that order; junction bases with no gene match: 5. The sequenced part of the CDR3 DNA is TGCAGTGCTAGACGGGGACTAGCGCCATACGAG. Residues: CSARRGLAPYE. The entire CDR3 is CSARRGLAPYEQYF.

This clone was found a few times. The CDR3 is cut off 3 residues early in the read; its end comes from the germline J gene. This chain joins TRBV11-3 and TRBJ2-2; 10 nucleotides match TRBD1. The CDR3 is 15 amino acids. The germline V gene encodes CDR1 SGHNT and CDR2 YENEEA. V was pared by 4 bases and J by 4 bases, with 3 bases of the junction left unmatched. This chain's CDR3 is CASSSRTGGTGELFF. The CDR3 bases that were read are TGTGCCAGCAGCTCCCGGACAGGGGGCACCGGGGAG.

This clone was seen only a few times. The CDR3 loop reads CSFRQGLNQPQYF. CDR3 DNA (partial): TGCAGCTTCCGACAGGGCCTCAATCAGCCG. The V and J genes are TRBV29-1 and TRBJ2-3; 7 bases are shared with TRBD1. Read data end 3 residues before the CDR3 end; the end is taken from the germline J gene. CDR1 SQVTM and CDR2 ANQGSEA come from the germline V gene. The CDR3 consists of 13 residues.

In its sample, this clone was seen many times. Germline and junction disagree at one end, which may indicate a read error. From the germline J gene comes the end of the CDR3, since the read stops 3 residues before it. The genes are TRBV6-1 and TRBJ1-1; a possible D gene is TRBD1 (6 bases). The CDR3 is 14 residues long. Per the germline V gene, CDR1 is MNHNS and CDR2 is SASEGT. The sequenced CDR3 bases are TGTGCCAGCAGTGAAGACAGGGTGAAGACTGAA. Residues: CASSEDRVKTE. The full CDR3 protein is CASSEDRVKTEAFF.

This clone was seen many times. The CDR3 extends 3 residues past the end of the read, so its final part is completed from the germline J gene. V gene TRBV6-2 or TRBV6-3 combines with J gene TRBJ2-5, with 11 bases aligning to TRBD2. Trimming took 2 bases from V and 5 from J; bases not matched to a gene: 7. CDR3 length equals 16 residues. Per the germline V gene, CDR1 is MNHEY and CDR2 is SVGEGT. The CDR3 loop reads CASSYTTSGSAETQYF. The sequenced part of the CDR3 DNA is TGTGCCAGCAGTTACACTACTAGCGGGAGTGCGGAGACC.

This clone occurred many times. The sequenced fragment ends 3 residues before the CDR3 boundary, so the rest is inferred from the germline J gene. This chain links TRBV2 with TRBJ2-3, with TRBD1 matching 7 bases. V lost 6 bases and J lost 2; bases outside the gene matches: 5. CDR1 and CDR2 from the germline V gene are SNHLY and FYNNEI. This CDR3 has 14 amino acids. The CDR3 DNA, read in part, is TGTGCCAGCAGCTCGGGACAGTTCACAGATACG. It yields the protein CASSSGQFTDT. The CDR3 in its entirety is CASSSGQFTDTQYF.

This clone was observed at least ten times. Germline and junction disagree at one end, which may indicate a read error. Read coverage stops 3 residues before the CDR3 terminus; the germline J gene supplies the remainder. This rearrangement joins TRBV18 to TRBJ2-1; tentatively, D is TRBD1 (5 bases). The CDR3 contains 11 residues. CDR1 KGHSH and CDR2 LQKENI come from the germline V gene. CDR3 sequence: CASSPQVEQFF. The CDR3 DNA, read in part, is TGTGCCAGCTCGCCACAGGTTGAG.

Notes on this clone: The CDR3 end is not reached by the read, which stops 3 residues before it; the germline J gene fills it in. This chain links TRBV19 with TRBJ1-5; D uncertain. In germline, CDR1 is LNHDA, CDR2 SQIVND (reference sequence). V was clipped by 2 bases and J by 0 bases, with 8 bases between them. The CDR3 loop spans 15 amino acids. The part of the CDR3 DNA that was read is TGTGCCAGTAGTATATCTAGGATTAGCAATCAGCCC. As protein: CASSISRISNQP. The whole CDR3 sequence is CASSISRISNQPQHF.

With respect to this clone: The read gets to within 3 residues of the CDR3 end, and the germline J gene fills in the rest. The V call is TRBV19, the J call TRBJ1-2; maybe TRBD1 (5 bases). Germline V gene lookup returns CDR1 LNHDA and CDR2 SQIVND (reference sequence). The CDR3 is 11 residues long. The chain's CDR3 is CASSHRYDYTF. The covered CDR3 bases are TGTGCCAGTAGTCACAGGTACGAC.

This clone was seen repeatedly, ten times or more. Read coverage stops 3 residues before the CDR3 terminus; the germline J gene supplies the remainder. V is TRBV29-1 and J is TRBJ2-3, with TRBD1 matching 7 bases. V trimming: 4 bases; J trimming: 0 bases; junction bases outside the gene matches: 7. Germline V gives CDR1 SQVTM, CDR2 ANQGSEA. This CDR3 is 15 amino acids long. The part of the CDR3 DNA that was read is TGCAGCGTTGGAGCCGGGACAGCTAGCACAGATACG. It specifies CSVGAGTASTDT. The entire CDR3 protein is CSVGAGTASTDTQYF.

This clone was seen at least ten times. The CDR3 goes on 3 residues after the read ends, and that part is filled in from the germline J gene. The same CDR3 can be traced to other DNA sequences in this sample. This rearrangement joins TRBV7-6 to TRBJ2-1; tentatively, D is TRBD1 (5 bases). The germline V gene encodes CDR1 SGHVS and CDR2 FNYEAQ. The CDR3 extends over 18 amino acids. Trimming left V 1 base short and J 3 bases short, with 19 bases between. The CDR3 protein is CASSLEGAGWLSYNEQFF. CDR3 DNA (partial): TGTGCCAGCAGCTTAGAGGGCGCAGGGTGGTTGAGCTACAATGAG.

As to this clone: Coverage ceases 3 residues before the CDR3 finishes, and the germline J gene fills in the end. The rearrangement uses TRBV7-9 and TRBJ1-2, with D hard to call. The germline V gene encodes CDR1 SEHNR and CDR2 FQNEAQ (reference sequence). The CDR3 covers 12 residues. Incomplete CDR3 DNA: TGTGCCAGCAGCTTAGTTGCCTACGAC. Amino acids: CASSLVAYD. The whole CDR3 is CASSLVAYDYTF.

A word on this clone: The CDR3 end is not reached by the read, which stops 3 residues before it; the germline J gene fills it in. The rearrangement joins TRBV19 to TRBJ2-3; 10 nucleotides line up with TRBD2. The germline V gene encodes CDR1 LNHDA and CDR2 SQIVND (reference sequence). The CDR3 consists of 13 residues. Incomplete CDR3 DNA: TGTGCAGCGGGGGGGAAGCAATTCCAGCCG. Its protein is CAAGGKQFQP. The complete CDR3 reads CAAGGKQFQPQYF.

In regard to this clone: Read data end 3 residues before the CDR3 end; the end is taken from the germline J gene. The chain combines TRBV7-6 with TRBJ2-3; 7 bases map to TRBD2. CDR1 and CDR2 from the germline V gene are SGHVS and FNYEAQ. With 3 bases clipped from V and 4 bases from J, the junction kept 4 bases outside the gene matches. The CDR3 is made up of 14 amino acids. CDR3 protein: CASSLSGRADTQYF. Partial CDR3 DNA: TGTGCCAGCAGCTTGTCGGGGAGGGCAGATACG.

There are many counts of this clone. The read stops 3 residues short of the end of the CDR3; the missing end is completed from the germline J gene. The chain joins TRBV19 to TRBJ2-1; 8 nucleotides match TRBD1. There are 16 residues in the CDR3. CDR1 and CDR2 (germline): LNHDA, SQIVND (reference sequence). The trim removed 4 bases at V and 0 bases at J, leaving 5 bases unmatched. The CDR3 spells CASSRSGGRSYNEQFF. The sequenced part of the CDR3 DNA is TGTGCCAGTAGTAGATCAGGGGGCCGCTCCTACAATGAG.

This clone came up many times. The read falls 3 residues short of the CDR3 end, and the missing part is taken from the germline J gene. Other DNA sequences in the same sample also yield this CDR3. The chain employs TRBV30 and TRBJ1-2, with a weak D call TRBD1 (5 bases). The length of the CDR3 is 13 residues. Trimming cost V 2 bases and J 4 bases, with 11 bases left between them. Germline loops: CDR1 GTSNPN, CDR2 SVGIG (reference sequence). This CDR3 is CAWSPQETYGYTF. CDR3 DNA (partial): TGTGCCTGGAGTCCACAGGAAACCTATGGC. Looking up the rest from reference TRBV30 and TRBJ1-2 gives the full variable domain: SQTIHQWPATLVQPVGSPLSLECTVEGTSNPNLYWYRQAAGRGLQLLFYSVGIGQISSEVPQNLSASRPQDRQFILSSKKLLLSDSGFYLCAWSPQETYGYTFGSGTRLTVV.